Below, one T cell receptor beta chain is given with its context. The target antigen is unknown. CDR3 length: 14 residues. From germline, CDR1 is SGHTA and CDR2 FQGNSA. V shed 1 base, J shed 5 bases, and the junction held 4 bases outside the gene matches. The record originates from a study of OX40 agonist ivuxolimab in advanced cancers. Background on the study: Partial responses were seen in three patients, one with hepatocellular carcinoma and two with cutaneous melanoma.

The protocol was immunoSEQ multiplex PCR, while the TCRdb copy is restricted to in-frame clones and leaves out a portion. The repertoire includes 130,000 or so clones, approximately 94% of them detected once, and roughly 1% sits in the top ten. Study-wide results and caveats: With doses of 0.1 to 3.0 mg/kg, CD4+ and CD8+ blood T cells had undergone clonal expansion by week 6.

Sequenced here: CD4+ or CD8+ T cells sorted from blood, sampled in a trial of the OX40 agonist ivuxolimab. The chain employs TRBV7-2 and TRBJ1-2, with TRBD1 matching over 7 bases. This TCR came from an adult with an advanced solid tumor such as melanoma, head and neck, liver or kidney cancer. The CDR3 is CASSLGQGGYGYTF. CDR3 DNA: TGTGCCAGCAGCTTAGGACAGGGCGGGTATGGCTACACCTTC.